The 2 T cell receptor beta chains below all came from one sample that was sequenced in a study of cytomegalovirus exposure and HLA in healthy donors. TCRdb's table, derived via immunoSEQ multiplex PCR, lists solely in-frame clones and lacks some. The repertoire holds a few hundred thousand clones, 85% to 90% seen once, with roughly 0.4% in the top ten. The sample was PBMCs. The receptors shown here come from a woman in her late teens or twenties in good health and CMV-seronegative.

The chain recombines TRBV7-2 with TRBJ2-1; 10 nucleotides align to TRBD1. Germline lookup yields CDR1 SGHTA and CDR2 FQGNSA. The CDR3 contains 14 residues. J gave up 7 bases and V 5 bases, and 5 bases lay outside the gene matches. The CDR3 reads CASSRDRGPNEQFF. Written as DNA, the CDR3 is TGTGCCAGCAGCCGTGACAGGGGGCCGAATGAGCAGTTCTTC. Supplemented by reference TRBV7-2 and TRBJ2-1, the full variable domain reads GAGVSQSPSNKVTEKGKDVELRCDPISGHTALYWYRQSLGQGLEFLIYFQGNSAPDKSGLPSDRFSAERTGGSVSTLTIQRTQQEDSAVYLCASSRDRGPNEQFFGPGTRLTVL.

The chain is built from TRBV28 and TRBJ2-5; TRBD2 matches 11 bases. Per the germline V gene, CDR1 is MDHEN and CDR2 is SYDVKM. With V trimmed by 9 bases and J by 0 bases, 3 bases remained unmatched. The CDR3 is 14 residues long. For the CDR3, the DNA is TGTGCCAGTTCGACTAGCGGGAACCAAGAGACCCAGTACTTC. As protein: CASSTSGNQETQYF.